This T cell receptor beta chain stems from a study of blood T cell repertoires in COVID-19. Study at large: The samples span acute and convalescent COVID-19 from the United States, Italy and Spain. In each case, the material was cDNA or gDNA derived from T cells, B-cell-depleted T cells, or PBMCs.

In the study's own analysis: From reference gene primer amplification, estimates of nucleated cell counts were derived. The assay was immunoSEQ multiplex PCR, and TCRdb's table has in-frame clones only and misses some. That table is the source of V, J and clone size, and D and trimming were worked out from the DNA. The sample has about 130,000 clones, approximately 85% seen once. The CDR3 is 17 residues long. The V and J ends lost 4 bases and 2 bases respectively, with 21 bases between them. Germline V gene lookup returns CDR1 GTSNPN and CDR2 SVGIG (reference sequence). The sequencing sample was made of peripheral blood. J is TRBJ1-3 and V is TRBV30; a weak D match, TRBD1 (5 bases). The clonotype originates from a human donor in a cohort sampled during active COVID-19. The CDR3 DNA sequence: TGTGCCTGGATCCTGCACGAGGGCCGGGGGGCTGGAAACACCATATATTTT. Its translation is CAWILHEGRGAGNTIYF. The variable domain in full, with the rest retrieved from reference TRBV30 and TRBJ1-3, is SQTIHQWPATLVQPVGSPLSLECTVEGTSNPNLYWYRQAAGRGLQLLFYSVGIGQISSEVPQNLSASRPQDRQFILSSKKLLLSDSGFYLCAWILHEGRGAGNTIYFGEGSWLTVV.